The subject of this entry is one TCR beta chain. The clone's antigen remains unknown. One base away there is no much larger clone; base qualities are not given. This sample was taken from a study of blood T cell repertoires in COVID-19 (dated by TCRdb to 2018 to 2021). In the study overall: Collaborator samples came from the United States, Italy and Spain and covered acute and convalescent phases of COVID-19. The samples were drawn from the first 160 participants of the ongoing ImmuneRACE study and from under 1,500 subjects provided by 6 global collaborators. Deeply sampled blood TCRbeta repertoires from subjects exposed to, actively infected with, or recovered from COVID-19 were included in the dataset. The prospective study material was composed of cDNA or gDNA derived from T cells, B-cell-depleted T cells, or PBMCs. Sample metadata almost always included a de-identified subject ID, COVID-19 status, age in years and sex. Where HLA class I and class II types were available, the types were taken from metadata supplied by the sample provider, not from assay-based typing. The repertoires were released in a freely available public database meant as a resource for research on the immune response to SARS-CoV-2. Here is what the overall study found, with its caveats: How much clinical and demographic metadata was included differed by source and by participant, and the metadata was provided uncurated.

TCRbeta CDR3 regions were amplified from genomic DNA by means of the immunoSEQ Assay, a bias-controlled multiplex PCR. In the original analysis: Within the assay, amplification of reference gene primers was used to estimate how many nucleated cells each sample contained. Sequence reads were collapsed and filtered to measure the absolute abundance of every unique TCRbeta CDR3 rearrangement. For each sample, productive Simpson clonality was calculated as the square root of Simpson's diversity index over productive rearrangements. In TCRdb, the immuneACCESS table is reduced to in-frame sequences with V and J assigned. These tables do not hold every clone; where another copy was compared, an unresolved V gene accounts for under half, and the others remain unexplained. Clone size and V and J calls were adopted from that table, with D and trimming inferred from the DNA. Within this sample are fewer than 90,000 clones, with roughly 88% of them counted one time only. Together, the top ten hold over 0.45% of the sample.

Cut back by 3 bases and 4 bases, the V and J ends lie 13 bases apart. For CDR1 and CDR2, the germline V gene (reference sequence) lists SGHNT and YYREEE. The CDR3 runs 14 residues from the cysteine to the phenylalanine. The kept DNA is CDR3 alone, 42 bases in frame from the first base. Each collaborating institution followed its own protocols to collect whole blood in K2EDTA tubes. For TCRbeta analysis, collaborator samples were shipped as frozen whole blood, as isolated PBMCs, or as DNA extracted from either sample type. The specimen sequenced was peripheral blood. The TCR sequence derives from a man aged 55-75 years with acute or convalescent COVID-19. The sequence links TRBV5-4 to TRBJ1-1, with a tentative D gene TRBD1 over 5 matching bases. DNA sequence: TGTGCCAGCAGCTCCAGGGATACGGTCACTGAAGCTTTCTTT. It specifies CASSSRDTVTEAFF.